One sample yielded the 20 T cell receptor beta chains listed below, sequenced in a study of blood T cell repertoires in COVID-19. Measured with immunoSEQ multiplex PCR; TCRdb has only the in-frame clones, and not every one. The data hold some 130,000 clones, with roughly 85% observed a single time. The specimen was peripheral blood. These receptors came from a man aged 60 to 69 with acute or convalescent COVID-19.

The chain uses TRBV7-9 and TRBJ1-1; D is undetermined. The CDR3 spans 11 residues. CDR1 is SEHNR, CDR2 FQNEAQ, per germline (reference sequence). Trimming removed 5 bases from V and 6 bases from J, with 7 bases in between. As DNA, the CDR3 is TGTGCCAGCAGCCGGGGATCTGAAGCTTTCTTT. Protein: CASSRGSEAFF.

This chain links TRBV4-2 with TRBJ2-1, with 8 positions matching TRBD2. This CDR3 contains 16 residues. Losses at the gene ends were 1 base for V and 9 bases for J; bases not matched to a gene: 11. The germline gives CDR1 LGHNA, CDR2 YNFKEQ. The CDR3 DNA sequence: TGTGCCAGCAGCCAAGGGAGCGGGCCGGGAGGGGGTGAGCAGTTCTTC. Residues: CASSQGSGPGGGEQFF.

The genes are TRBV5-1 and TRBJ2-1, with 8 bases aligning to TRBD2. Looked up from germline, CDR1 is SGHRS and CDR2 is YFSETQ. The V and J ends lost 1 base and 9 bases, in that order; junction bases with no gene match: 6. The CDR3 runs to 14 residues. CDR3 sequence reads: CASSLQREMGEQFF. For the CDR3, the DNA is TGCGCCAGCAGCTTGCAGCGGGAGATGGGTGAGCAGTTCTTC.

This sequence joins TRBV7-9 and TRBJ1-5, with 8 bases aligning to TRBD1. The CDR3 length is 14 residues. The V gene end was trimmed by 4 bases and the J gene end by 5 bases; junction bases not matched to a gene: 4. The germline gives CDR1 SEHNR, CDR2 FQNEAQ (reference sequence). The CDR3, as DNA: TGTGCCAGCAGCTACGGGACAGGAGATCAGCCCCAGCATTTT. Encoded protein: CASSYGTGDQPQHF.

The chain uses TRBV4-2 and TRBJ2-4, with D tentatively TRBD1 (5 bases). The CDR3 has 15 residues. Trimming removed 0 bases at V and 4 bases at J, with 10 bases between. Germline V lookup: CDR1 LGHNA, CDR2 YNFKEQ. The CDR3 is CASSQEDSLKNIQYF. The CDR3 DNA follows: TGTGCCAGCAGCCAAGAAGACAGCCTGAAAAACATTCAGTACTTC.

The count of this clone is one. This sequence joins TRBV6-5 and TRBJ2-7; 7 bases fit TRBD1. Losses at the gene ends were 9 bases for V and 1 base for J; bases not matched to a gene: 3. The CDR3 covers 12 residues. Germline V CDR1 and CDR2: MNHEY, SVGAGI. CDR3 region: CASRQGSYEQYF. Here the CDR3 DNA reads TGTGCCAGTAGACAGGGATCCTACGAGCAGTACTTC.

This chain connects TRBV19 to TRBJ2-3; perhaps TRBD1 as D (5 bases). CDR1 is LNHDA and CDR2 is SQIVND in the germline V gene (reference sequence). This CDR3 has 14 amino acids. The V end lost 5 bases, the J end lost 3 bases, and 12 bases lay between the germline ends. The CDR3 DNA reads as TGTGCCAGTAGTCACAGACAGAGGACAGATACGCAGTATTTT. Protein sequence: CASSHRQRTDTQYF.

This chain links TRBV9 with TRBJ2-2; 9 positions match TRBD2. CDR3 length equals 17 residues. The germline V gene encodes CDR1 SGDLS and CDR2 YYNGEE. The junction had 5 bases not matched to a gene; V was cut back by 2 bases and J by 0 bases. CDR3 DNA: TGTGCCAGCAGCGTCGGGTCTAGCGGGGCGAACACCGGGGAGCTGTTTTTT. This codes for CASSVGSSGANTGELFF.

This clone was picked up a small number of times. The rearrangement links TRBV7-2 to TRBJ1-2; the match to TRBD1 covers 8 bases. The V gene's germline CDR1 is SGHTA and CDR2 FQGNSA. The V gene end was trimmed by 1 base and the J gene end by 4 bases; junction bases not matched to a gene: 2. The CDR3 is made up of 14 amino acids. CDR3 in DNA: TGTGCCAGCAGCTTAGGGGACAGGTTCTATGGCTACACCTTC. Its protein is CASSLGDRFYGYTF.

The rearrangement joins TRBV28 to TRBJ2-7; TRBD1 is a possible D gene (5 bases). The CDR3 has 12 amino acids. V was trimmed by 6 bases and J by 9 bases, leaving 15 bases between them. CDR1 is MDHEN and CDR2 is SYDVKM in the germline V gene. CDR3 loop: CASRDPGLGQYF. CDR3 in DNA: TGTGCCAGCAGAGACCCAGGGTTGGGGCAGTACTTC. The entire variable domain, with the rest obtained from reference TRBV28 and TRBJ2-7, is as follows: DVKVTQSSRYLVKRTGEKVFLECVQDMDHENMFWYRQDPGLGLRLIYFSYDVKMKEKGDIPEGYSVSREKKERFSLILESASTNQTSMYLCASRDPGLGQYFGPGTRLTVT.

This chain links TRBV7-2 with TRBJ1-5; TRBD1 might be the D (6 bases). The V end was cut by 1 base, the J end by 2 bases, with 18 bases between. CDR3 size: 18 residues. Germline V gene data show CDR1 as SGHTA and CDR2 as FQGNSA. CDR3 nucleotide sequence: TGTGCCAGCAGCTTAGGTGGGGGACACCCCCTGCGCAATCAGCCCCAGCATTTT. It translates to CASSLGGGHPLRNQPQHF. The entire variable domain, with the rest obtained from reference TRBV7-2 and TRBJ1-5, is as follows: GAGVSQSPSNKVTEKGKDVELRCDPISGHTALYWYRQSLGQGLEFLIYFQGNSAPDKSGLPSDRFSAERTGGSVSTLTIQRTQQEDSAVYLCASSLGGGHPLRNQPQHFGDGTRLSIL.

The chain uses TRBV5-8 and TRBJ1-6; a weak D match, TRBD1 (5 bases). This CDR3 comprises 16 residues. Trimming removed 4 bases from V and 9 bases from J, with 20 bases in between. The germline gives CDR1 SGHTS, CDR2 YDEGEE. This CDR3 is CASSPQGGSSGSPLHF. Written as DNA, the CDR3 is TGTGCCAGCAGCCCTCAGGGTGGAAGCAGTGGTTCACCCCTCCACTTT.

V usage is TRBV6-5 and J usage is TRBJ1-3; D unresolved. Germline CDR1 is MNHEY and CDR2 is SVGAGI. V gave up 7 bases and J gave up 4 bases, with 11 bases separating them. The CDR3 has 13 residues. The chain's CDR3 is CASTTVNGNTIYF. The CDR3 DNA is TGTGCCAGCACTACAGTCAACGGAAACACCATATATTTT.

The chain joins TRBV6-2 or TRBV6-3 to TRBJ2-1, with TRBD1 matching over 7 bases. CDR3 length: 16 residues. With 5 bases clipped from V and 3 bases from J, the junction kept 10 bases outside the gene matches. The germline V gene encodes CDR1 MNHEY and CDR2 SVGEGT. The CDR3 nucleotides read TGTGCCAGCAGTCGCCGGCAGACAGGGTACTACAATGAGCAGTTCTTC. Amino acid sequence: CASSRRQTGYYNEQFF.

This chain joins TRBV28 and TRBJ1-5; tentative D call: TRBD1 (5 bases). The CDR3 length is 12 residues. Germline-derived CDR1 and CDR2 are MDHEN and SYDVKM. Trimming removed 11 bases at V and 2 bases at J, with 10 bases between. The CDR3, as DNA: TGTGCCGGGCGGGGCGGCAATCAGCCCCAGCATTTT. This sequence encodes CAGRGGNQPQHF.

The chain combines TRBV19 with TRBJ2-7; D not certain. The CDR3 consists of 17 residues. V shed 3 bases and J shed 0 bases, with 18 bases lying between them. Germline CDR1 LNHDA, CDR2 SQIVND (reference sequence). CDR3 coding DNA: TGTGCCAGTAGTATTTACTTGGCGGAAACGTTCTCCTACGAGCAGTACTTC. Its translation: CASSIYLAETFSYEQYF.

There are a few counts of this clone. The chain links TRBV9 to TRBJ1-3; D is uncertain. Trimming shortened V by 4 bases and J by 1 base, and 12 bases separated the two germline ends. The germline V gene has CDR1 SGDLS and CDR2 YYNGEE. The CDR3 is 15 amino acids. CDR3: CASSPHGSSGNTIYF. In DNA form, the CDR3 reads TGTGCCAGCAGCCCACATGGGAGTTCTGGAAACACCATATATTTT.

This chain connects TRBV27 to TRBJ1-2; unclear D gene. With 8 bases removed from V and 7 bases from J, the gap between germline ends came to 11 bases. Germline-derived CDR1 and CDR2 are MNHEY and SMNVEV (reference sequence). The CDR3 is 11 residues long. CDR3 loop: CASRGPTGYTF. The CDR3, as DNA: TGTGCCAGCCGGGGTCCAACTGGCTACACCTTC.

The chain recombines TRBV2 with TRBJ1-2; TRBD1 might be the D (5 bases). From germline, CDR1 is SNHLY and CDR2 FYNNEI. This CDR3 is 15 amino acids long. V gave up 6 bases and J gave up 8 bases, with 22 bases separating them. The CDR3, as DNA: TGTGCCAGCAGCCTCGCCCTGGCAGGGCAGAGAGGCTACACCTTC. Amino acid sequence: CASSLALAGQRGYTF.

This clone appeared once. The chain has TRBV28 and TRBJ1-2; D is perhaps TRBD1 (5 bases). The CDR3 extends over 16 amino acids. The germline CDR1 and CDR2 sequences are MDHEN and SYDVKM. Between the trimmed V and J ends, which lost 5 bases and 5 bases, there was a span of 21 bases. The CDR3 reads CASSGALASFSYGYTF. DNA of the CDR3: TGTGCCAGCAGTGGGGCATTGGCCTCTTTTTCTTATGGCTACACCTTC.